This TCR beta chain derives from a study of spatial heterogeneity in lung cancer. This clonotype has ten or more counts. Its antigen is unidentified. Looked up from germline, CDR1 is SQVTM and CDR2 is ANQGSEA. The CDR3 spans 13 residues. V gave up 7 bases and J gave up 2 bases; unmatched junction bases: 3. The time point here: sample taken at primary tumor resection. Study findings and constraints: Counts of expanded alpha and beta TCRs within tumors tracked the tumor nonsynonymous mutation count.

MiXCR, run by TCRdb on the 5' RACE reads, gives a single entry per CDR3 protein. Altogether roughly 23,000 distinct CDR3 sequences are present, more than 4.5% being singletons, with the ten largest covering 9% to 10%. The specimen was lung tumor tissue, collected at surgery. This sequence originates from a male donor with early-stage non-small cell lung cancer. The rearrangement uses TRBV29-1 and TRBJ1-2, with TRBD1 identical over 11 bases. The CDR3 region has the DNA TGCAGCGCTGGACAGGGGGCGAACTATGGCTACACCTTC. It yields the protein CSAGQGANYGYTF.